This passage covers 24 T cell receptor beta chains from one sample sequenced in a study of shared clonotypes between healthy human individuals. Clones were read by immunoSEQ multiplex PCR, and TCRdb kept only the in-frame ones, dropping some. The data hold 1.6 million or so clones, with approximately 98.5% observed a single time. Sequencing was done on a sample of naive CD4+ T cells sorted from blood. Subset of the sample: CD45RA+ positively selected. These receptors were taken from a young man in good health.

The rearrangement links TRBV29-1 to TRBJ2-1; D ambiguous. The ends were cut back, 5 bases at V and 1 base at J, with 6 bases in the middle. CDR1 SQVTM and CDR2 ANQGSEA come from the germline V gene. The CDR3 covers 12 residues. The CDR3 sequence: CSVTASYNEQFF. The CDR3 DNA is TGCAGCGTTACGGCATCCTACAATGAGCAGTTCTTC.

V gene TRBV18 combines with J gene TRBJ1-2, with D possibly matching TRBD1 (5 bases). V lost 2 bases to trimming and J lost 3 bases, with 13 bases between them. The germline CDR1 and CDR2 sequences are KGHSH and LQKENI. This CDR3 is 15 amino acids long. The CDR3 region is CASSPGRDSDYGYTF. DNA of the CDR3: TGTGCCAGCTCACCAGGCAGGGATAGTGACTATGGCTACACCTTC. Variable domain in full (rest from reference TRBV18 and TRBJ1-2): NAGVMQNPRHLVRRRGQEARLRCSPMKGHSHVYWYRQLPEEGLKFMVYLQKENIIDESGMPKERFSAEFPKEGPSILRIQQVVRGDSAAYFCASSPGRDSDYGYTFGSGTRLTVV.

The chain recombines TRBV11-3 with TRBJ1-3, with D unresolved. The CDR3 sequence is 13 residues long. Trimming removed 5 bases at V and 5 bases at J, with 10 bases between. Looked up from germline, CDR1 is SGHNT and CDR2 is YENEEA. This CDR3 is CASSTIYRNTIYF. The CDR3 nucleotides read TGTGCCAGCAGCACCATATACCGAAACACCATATATTTT. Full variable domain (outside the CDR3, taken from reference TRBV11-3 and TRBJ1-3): EAGVVQSPRYKIIEKKQPVAFWCNPISGHNTLYWYLQNLGQGPELLIRYENEEAVDDSQLPKDRFSAERLKGVDSTLKIQPAELGDSAVYLCASSTIYRNTIYFGEGSWLTVV.

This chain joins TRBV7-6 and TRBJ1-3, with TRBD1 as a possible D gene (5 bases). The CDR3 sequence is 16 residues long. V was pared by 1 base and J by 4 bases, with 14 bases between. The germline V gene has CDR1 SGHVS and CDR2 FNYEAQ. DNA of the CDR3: TGTGCCAGCAGCTTAGGGGCAGGGCCTTCAGGAAACACCATATATTTT. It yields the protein CASSLGAGPSGNTIYF.

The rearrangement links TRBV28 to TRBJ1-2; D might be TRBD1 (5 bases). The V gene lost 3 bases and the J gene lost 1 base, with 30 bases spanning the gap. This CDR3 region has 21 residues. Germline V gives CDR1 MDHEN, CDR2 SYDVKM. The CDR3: CASSFGIRGRPKDPINYGYTF. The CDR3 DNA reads TGTGCCAGCAGTTTTGGCATTCGGGGACGGCCTAAAGATCCTATTAACTATGGCTACACCTTC.

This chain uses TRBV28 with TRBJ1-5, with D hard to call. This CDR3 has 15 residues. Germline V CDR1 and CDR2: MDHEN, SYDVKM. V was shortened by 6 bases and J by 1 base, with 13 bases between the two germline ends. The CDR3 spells CASSPLSWSNQPQHF. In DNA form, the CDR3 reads TGTGCCAGCAGCCCCTTAAGCTGGAGCAATCAGCCCCAGCATTTT.

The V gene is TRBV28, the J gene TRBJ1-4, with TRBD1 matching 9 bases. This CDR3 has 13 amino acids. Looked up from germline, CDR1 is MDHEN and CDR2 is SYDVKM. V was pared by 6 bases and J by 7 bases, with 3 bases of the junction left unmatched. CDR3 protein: CASRGQGSEKLFF. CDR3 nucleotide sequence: TGTGCCAGCAGAGGACAGGGGAGTGAAAAACTGTTTTTT.

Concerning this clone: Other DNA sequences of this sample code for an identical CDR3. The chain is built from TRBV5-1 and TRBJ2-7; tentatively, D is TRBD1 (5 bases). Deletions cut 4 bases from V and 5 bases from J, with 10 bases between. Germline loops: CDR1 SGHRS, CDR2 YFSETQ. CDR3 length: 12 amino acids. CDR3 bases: TGCGCCAGCAGCCCGCAGGGTAACGAGCAGTACTTC. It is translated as CASSPQGNEQYF. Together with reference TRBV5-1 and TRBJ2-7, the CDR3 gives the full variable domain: KAGVTQTPRYLIKTRGQQVTLSCSPISGHRSVSWYQQTPGQGLQFLFEYFSETQRNKGNFPGRFSGRQFSNSRSEMNVSTLELGDSALYLCASSPQGNEQYFGPGTRLTVT.

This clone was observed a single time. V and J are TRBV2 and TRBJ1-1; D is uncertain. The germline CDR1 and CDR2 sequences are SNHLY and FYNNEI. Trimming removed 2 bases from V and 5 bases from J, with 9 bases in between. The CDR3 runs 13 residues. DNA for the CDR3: TGTGCCAGCAGTGAACGGGTAGGGACTGAAGCTTTCTTT. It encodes CASSERVGTEAFF.

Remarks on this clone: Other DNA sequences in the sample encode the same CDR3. The CDR3 loop reads CASSAGQGTDTQYF. The CDR3, as DNA: TGCGCCAGCAGCGCCGGCCAGGGCACAGATACGCAGTATTTT. The chain links TRBV5-1 to TRBJ2-3; D not resolved. The CDR3 contains 14 residues. V lost 4 bases and J 1 base, leaving 10 bases between the germline ends. Germline V gives CDR1 SGHRS, CDR2 YFSETQ.

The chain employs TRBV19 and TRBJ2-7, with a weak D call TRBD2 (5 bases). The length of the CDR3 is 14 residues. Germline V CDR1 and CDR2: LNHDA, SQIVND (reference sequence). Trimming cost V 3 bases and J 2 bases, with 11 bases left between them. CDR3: CASSIGGGPYEQYF. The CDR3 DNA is TGTGCCAGTAGTATTGGAGGCGGACCCTACGAGCAGTACTTC.

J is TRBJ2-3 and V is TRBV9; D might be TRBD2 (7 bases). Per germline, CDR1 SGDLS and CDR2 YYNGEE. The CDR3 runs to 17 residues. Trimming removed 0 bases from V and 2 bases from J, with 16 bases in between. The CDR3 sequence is CASSVDPPGGLTDTQYF. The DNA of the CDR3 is TGTGCCAGCAGCGTAGACCCCCCGGGGGGCCTCACAGATACGCAGTATTTT.

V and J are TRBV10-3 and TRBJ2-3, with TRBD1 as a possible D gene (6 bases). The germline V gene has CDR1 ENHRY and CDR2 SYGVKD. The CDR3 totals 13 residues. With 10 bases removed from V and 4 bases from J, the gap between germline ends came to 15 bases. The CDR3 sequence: CATEQGRADTQYF. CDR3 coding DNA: TGTGCCACCGAACAGGGTAGGGCAGATACGCAGTATTTT.

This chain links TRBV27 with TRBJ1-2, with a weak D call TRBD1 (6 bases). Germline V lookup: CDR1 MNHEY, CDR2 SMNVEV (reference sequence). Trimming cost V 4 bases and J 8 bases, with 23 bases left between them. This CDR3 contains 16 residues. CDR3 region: CASSSLAGGPREGYTF. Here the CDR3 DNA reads TGTGCCAGCAGTTCCCTAGCGGGGGGCCCCCGGGAAGGCTACACCTTC.

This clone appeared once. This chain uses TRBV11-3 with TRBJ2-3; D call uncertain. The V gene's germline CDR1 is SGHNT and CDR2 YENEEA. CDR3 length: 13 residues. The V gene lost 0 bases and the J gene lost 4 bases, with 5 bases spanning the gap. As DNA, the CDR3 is TGTGCCAGCAGCTTAGAGGTTTCAGATACGCAGTATTTT. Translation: CASSLEVSDTQYF.

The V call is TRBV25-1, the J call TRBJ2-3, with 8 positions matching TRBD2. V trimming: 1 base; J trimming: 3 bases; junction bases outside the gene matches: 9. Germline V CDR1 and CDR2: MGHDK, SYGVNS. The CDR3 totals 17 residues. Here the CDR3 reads CASSESAEAGVTDTQYF. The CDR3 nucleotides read TGTGCCAGCAGTGAATCTGCAGAAGCGGGAGTTACAGATACGCAGTATTTT.

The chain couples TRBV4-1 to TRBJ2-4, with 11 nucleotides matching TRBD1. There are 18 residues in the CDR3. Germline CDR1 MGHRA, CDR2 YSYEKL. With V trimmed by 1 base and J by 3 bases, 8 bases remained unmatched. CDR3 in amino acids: CASSQGSGTGGSKNIQYF. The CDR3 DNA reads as TGCGCCAGCAGCCAAGGTTCCGGGACAGGGGGTAGCAAAAACATTCAGTACTTC.

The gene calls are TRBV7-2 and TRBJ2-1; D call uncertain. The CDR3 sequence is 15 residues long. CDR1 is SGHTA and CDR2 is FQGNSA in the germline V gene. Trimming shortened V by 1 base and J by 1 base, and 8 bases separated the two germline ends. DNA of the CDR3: TGTGCCAGCAGCTTAGATGTAGGTTCCTACAATGAGCAGTTCTTC. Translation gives CASSLDVGSYNEQFF.

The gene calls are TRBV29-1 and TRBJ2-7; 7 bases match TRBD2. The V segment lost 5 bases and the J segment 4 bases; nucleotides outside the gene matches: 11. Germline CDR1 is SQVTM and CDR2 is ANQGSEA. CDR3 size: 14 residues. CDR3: CSVIPGGRSYEQYF. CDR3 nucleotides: TGCAGCGTTATCCCTGGCGGGAGATCGTACGAGCAGTACTTC.

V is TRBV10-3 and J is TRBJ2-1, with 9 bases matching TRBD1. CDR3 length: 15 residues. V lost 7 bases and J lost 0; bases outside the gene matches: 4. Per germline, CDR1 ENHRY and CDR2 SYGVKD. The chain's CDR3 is CAITGQGSSYNEQFF. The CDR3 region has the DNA TGTGCCATCACCGGACAGGGGAGCTCCTACAATGAGCAGTTCTTC.

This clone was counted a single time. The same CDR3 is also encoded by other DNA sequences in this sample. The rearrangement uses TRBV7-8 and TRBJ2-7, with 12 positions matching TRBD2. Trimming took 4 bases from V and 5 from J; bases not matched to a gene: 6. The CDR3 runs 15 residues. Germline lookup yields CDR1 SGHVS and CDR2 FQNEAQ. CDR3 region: CASSSLAGGPHEQYF. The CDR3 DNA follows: TGTGCCAGCAGCTCCCTAGCGGGAGGGCCACACGAGCAGTACTTC. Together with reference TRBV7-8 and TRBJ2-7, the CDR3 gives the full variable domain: GAGVSQSPRYKVAKRGQDVALRCDPISGHVSLFWYQQALGQGPEFLTYFQNEAQLDKSGLPSDRFFAERPEGSVSTLKIQRTQQEDSAVYLCASSSLAGGPHEQYFGPGTRLTVT.

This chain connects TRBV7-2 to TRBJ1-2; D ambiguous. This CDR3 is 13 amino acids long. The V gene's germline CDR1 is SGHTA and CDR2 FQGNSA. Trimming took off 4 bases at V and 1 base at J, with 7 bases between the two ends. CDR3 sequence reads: CASSSAINYGYTF. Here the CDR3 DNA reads TGTGCCAGCAGCTCCGCAATTAACTATGGCTACACCTTC.

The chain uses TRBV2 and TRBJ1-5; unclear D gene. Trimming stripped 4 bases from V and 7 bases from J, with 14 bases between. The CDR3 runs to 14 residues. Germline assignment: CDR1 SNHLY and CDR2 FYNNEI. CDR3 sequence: CASSVLLRAQPQHF. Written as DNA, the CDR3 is TGTGCCAGCAGTGTTCTTTTAAGGGCACAGCCCCAGCATTTT.

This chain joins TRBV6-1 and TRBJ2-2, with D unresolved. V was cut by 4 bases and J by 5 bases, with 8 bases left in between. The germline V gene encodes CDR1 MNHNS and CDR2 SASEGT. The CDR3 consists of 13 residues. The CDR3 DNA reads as TGTGCCAGCAGTGCGGTAGGGACCGGGGAGCTGTTTTTT. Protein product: CASSAVGTGELFF.